At least ten counts were recorded for the clone carrying this T cell receptor (beta chain). Living in 24 US areas, the participants were between about 18 and 100 years of age. Exposed study participants had met a COVID-19 case within 2 weeks before entry. This entry belongs to a study of blood T cell repertoires in COVID-19. About the study: From T cells, B-cell-depleted T cells, or PBMCs came the material, which was cDNA or gDNA.

Original processing methods: Amplified reference gene primers provided the basis for estimating nucleated cell counts. Using immunoSEQ multiplex PCR, the repertoire was profiled, and TCRdb retains in-frame clones only, with some absent. The V and J calls and clone size were taken over from that table, and D and trimming were inferred from the DNA. The data show about 240,000 clones, 80% to 90% seen once. The source material was PBMCs or T cells enriched from blood (not recorded which). The receptor comes from a middle-aged woman who had been exposed to COVID-19.

CDR3 coding DNA: TGTGCCAGCAGCTTAGCTCCGGGGGGCTATGGCTACACCTTC. Its protein product is CASSLAPGGYGYTF. J is TRBJ1-2 and V is TRBV7-9; possible D gene TRBD1, 5 bases. V was shortened by 0 bases and J by 4 bases, with 9 bases between the two germline ends. This CDR3 region has 14 residues. Germline lookup yields CDR1 SEHNR and CDR2 FQNEAQ (reference sequence).